This T cell receptor (beta chain) stems from a study of T cells in Graves' hyperthyroidism and ophthalmopathy. The germline CDR1 and CDR2 sequences are MNHEY and SVGAGI. The CDR3 runs 15 residues. The V segment lost 2 bases and the J segment 1 base; nucleotides outside the gene matches: 4. Study outcomes and limitations: Ophthalmopathy, which appeared later, was predicted by the model a median around 6 months before onset.

Researchers took RNA transcripts and amplified the TCR beta CDR3 regions from them. In the first-round RT-PCR of the TCR CDR3, the HTBI primer set was used. TCRdb analysed the multiplex PCR reads with MiXCR anew, one entry per CDR3 protein. The sample yields more than 550,000 distinct CDR3 sequences, about 45% seen once. Exclusion of a patient resulted from uncontrolled infection, other autoimmune disease, pregnancy or lactation. As regards this clonotype: Antigen: not known.

This chain links TRBV6-5 with TRBJ1-1, with 7 bases that match TRBD1. The clonotype comes from an adult man with Graves' disease, either hyperthyroidism or ophthalmopathy (not recorded which). The sample was peripheral blood or thyroid tissue (not recorded which). The CDR3 DNA reads TGTGCCAGCAGTTACGGAGGGACAGCGAACACTGAAGCTTTCTTT. Protein sequence: CASSYGGTANTEAFF.